The subject of this entry is one T cell receptor beta chain. Its target antigen remains unknown. Base quality data are lacking; no much larger clone is found one base away. TCRB CDR3 regions were amplified with the immunoSEQ multiplex PCR using forward primers for 54 TRBV segments and reverse primers for 13 TRBJ segments. Pre-culture CD4+ samples were sequenced at deep resolution with a target of more than 150,000 T cell genomes. Sequencing of the amplicons on an Illumina HiSeq System generated 87 bp reads spanning the CDR3. The source study handled its data this way. PCR and sequencing errors in the reads were corrected, and CDR3 regions were defined by aligning to IMGT reference sequences. Synthetic template pools were used to estimate the numbers of templates and unique rearrangements. Clonality was computed as 1 minus Pielou's evenness. Richness was estimated with the Daley-Smith estimator. Morisita's index was used to measure repertoire overlap. Clones present in cultured samples but not detected in the pre-culture repertoire of the same donor were defined as low-abundance clones. Imported from immuneACCESS, the table was reduced by TCRdb to in-frame sequences with V and J called. These copies leave out some clones; in studies compared against another copy, an unresolved V gene accounts for under half, and the cause of the remainder is not known. V and J calls plus clone size are reproduced from that table; the DNA served to infer D and trimming. Recorded for this sample are about 89,000 clones; about nine tenths of them occurred a single time. Around 1.7% of the sample lies in the top ten.

This sample was taken from a study of T cell repertoires and HLA-DP antigens listed by TCRdb under 2018. At the level of the whole study: The study used an in vitro model of CD4+ T cell alloreactivity in which transduced HeLa cells presented allogeneic HLA-DP. The two alloantigens modelled structurally similar versus dissimilar alloantigens, differing from self at one and 9 to 11 peptide-binding groove amino acids, respectively. The three donors were two male and one female, with ages ranging from the 18-to-29 to the 60-to-69 age band. Average DNA input was roughly 220 ng for sorted CD137+CD4+ samples, compared with 950 to 1,500 ng for pre-culture CD4+ samples.

Untouched CD4+ T cells were isolated from Ficoll-separated PBMC through negative selection with magnetic beads, and an average purity of around 98% was reached. Untouched CD4+ T cells were isolated with magnetic beads from Ficoll-separated PBMC, and a purity of about 98% was reached with negligible CD8+ contamination. Peripheral blood mononuclear cells came from the buffy coats of three healthy blood donors. Each of the three donors was CMV seronegative. The DNeasy Blood & Tissue Kit was used to extract genomic DNA. TCRB sequencing was performed on genomic DNA from sorted CD137+CD4+ cells and pre-culture CD4+ baseline samples from each subject. V was cut back by 4 bases and J by 3 bases, leaving a gap of 10 bases between them. The CDR3 holds 15 amino acids from the cysteine to the phenylalanine. The only DNA kept is the CDR3, 45 bases in frame from the first base. From the germline V gene, CDR1 is MNHEY and CDR2 is SVGAGI.

Here is what the overall study found, with its caveats: An average cumulative frequency of roughly 35% against one allele and less than 65% against the other was found for clones undetected before culture. Limitations were identified as the inclusion of only a few donors, the use of a non-physiological HeLa antigen-presenting system, and the use of total CD4+ responder cells. Clonality of sorted CD137+ cells was similar against both alloantigens (about 0.4) and much higher than in pre-culture samples (approximately 0.039). Separate analysis of naive and memory CD4+ repertoires was not performed.

This TCR derives from a man aged 45-65 years in good health and CMV-seronegative. The rearrangement joined TRBV6-5 to TRBJ1-6; the D gene cannot be resolved reliably. Sequencing input: CD4+ T cells from PBMCs. The CDR3 region: CASSSKDYYNSPLHF. In nucleotides, the sequence is TGTGCCAGCAGTTCCAAGGACTACTATAATTCACCCCTCCACTTT.